Presented here are 14 T cell receptor beta chains from one specimen sequenced in a study of TET2 disruption in CD19-targeted CAR T cells. TCRdb's copy holds only in-frame clones and misses some; the assay was immunoSEQ multiplex PCR. The ten most abundant clones cover 1.5% to 2% of a sample with around 27,000 clones. The treatment is: autologous CTL019 cells: CD19 CAR with 4-1BB and CD3 zeta domains. The antigens these receptors bind are not known. This specimen consisted of CD8- CAR+ T cells sorted from cultured blood T cells, obtained for CD19 CAR T cell therapy. Subset of the sample: CD8-negative CAR-positive T cells from the infusion product. These receptor sequences come from a man aged 65 to 79 with chronic lymphocytic leukemia.

Details on this clone: The CDR3 goes on 3 residues after the read ends, and that part is filled in from the germline J gene. The chain carries TRBV7-3 and TRBJ2-5, with 7 bases identical to TRBD2. The CDR3 spans 13 residues. After removal of 5 bases from V and 5 bases from J, the junction contained 5 bases not matched to a gene. CDR1 and CDR2 (germline): SGHTA, FQGTGA. This chain's CDR3 is CASSQVGGETQYF. Partial CDR3 DNA: TGTGCCAGCAGCCAGGTGGGGGGGGAGACC.

Turning to this clone: Read sequence stops 3 residues before the CDR3 end, and the germline J gene provides the missing end. V is TRBV5-1 and J is TRBJ2-2, with D possibly TRBD2 on 6 matching bases. CDR1 SGHRS and CDR2 YFSETQ come from the germline V gene. The length of the CDR3 is 14 residues. With 4 bases removed from V and 4 bases from J, the gap between germline ends came to 11 bases. The CDR3 bases that were read are TGCGCCAGCAGCGCCGGACTATCCACCGGGGAG. This sequence encodes CASSAGLSTGE. The whole CDR3 is CASSAGLSTGELFF.

CDR3 DNA (partial): TGTGCCAGCACCGATGCGCGGGAAAAA. It encodes CASTDAREK. The CDR3 as a whole reads CASTDAREKLFF. J is TRBJ1-4 and V is TRBV28; D is ambiguous. Read coverage stops 3 residues before the CDR3 terminus; the germline J gene supplies the remainder. Trimming removed 7 bases from V and 8 bases from J, with 11 bases in between. This CDR3 region has 12 residues. Germline V gene lookup returns CDR1 MDHEN and CDR2 SYDVKM.

As for this clone: Compared with germline, one end of the junction differs, possibly owing to a read error. The read gets to within 3 residues of the CDR3 end, and the germline J gene fills in the rest. The sample carries other DNA sequences with the same CDR3. The chain recombines TRBV5-1 with TRBJ1-3; D gene uncertain. Per germline, CDR1 SGHRS and CDR2 YFSETQ. There are 14 residues in the CDR3. CDR3 region: CASSSQISGNTIYF. The CDR3 bases that were read are TGCGCCAGCAGCTCACAGATCTCTGGAAACACT.

Here the CDR3 reads CASSSLQGVSTEAFF. The part of the CDR3 DNA that was read is TGTGCCAGCAGCTCCCTTCAGGGAGTCAGCACTGAA. This chain joins TRBV7-2 and TRBJ1-1, with D tentatively TRBD1 (5 bases). The CDR3 goes on 3 residues after the read ends, and that part is filled in from the germline J gene. The CDR3 is 15 amino acids. Deletions cut 4 bases from V and 4 bases from J, with 16 bases between. CDR1 and CDR2 (germline): SGHTA, FQGNSA.

Points on this clone: The missing CDR3 end, 3 residues past where the read stops, is filled in from the germline J gene. The rearrangement joins TRBV20-1 to TRBJ2-7; D is ambiguous. V lost 3 bases and J lost 1, with 13 bases in between. Germline V gene lookup returns CDR1 DFQATT and CDR2 SNEGSKA (reference sequence). This CDR3 contains 14 residues. The DNA read from the CDR3 is TGCAGTGCTAGTAAAAACGGTTTTTCCTACGAG. Amino acid sequence: CSASKNGFSYE. The full CDR3 is CSASKNGFSYEQYF.

With regard to this clone: The read stops 3 residues short of the end of the CDR3; the missing end is completed from the germline J gene. The genes are TRBV19 and TRBJ2-3, with 7 bases fitting TRBD1. V lost 7 bases, J lost 3 bases, and 10 bases stayed unmatched. The CDR3 totals 15 residues. Germline lookup yields CDR1 LNHDA and CDR2 SQIVND (reference sequence). CDR3 DNA, as far as it was read: TGTGCCAGTACCACCGGGGCAGGGGGAACAGATACG. Residues: CASTTGAGGTDT. The whole CDR3 is CASTTGAGGTDTQYF.

On this clone: The CDR3 is cut off 3 residues early in the read; its end comes from the germline J gene. V usage is TRBV18 and J usage is TRBJ2-4; perhaps TRBD1 as D (6 bases). The CDR3 extends over 11 amino acids. Germline CDR1 and CDR2: KGHSH and LQKENI. CDR3 protein: CASSSGETQYF. CDR3 DNA (partial): TGTGCCAGCTCCTCAGGGGAGACT.

Regarding this clone: The DNA ends 3 residues before the CDR3 does, and the rest of the CDR3 is filled in from the germline J gene. The rearrangement joins TRBV10-1 to TRBJ2-2; perhaps TRBD1 as D (6 bases). The V gene lost 0 bases and the J gene lost 1 base, with 9 bases spanning the gap. Looked up from germline, CDR1 is WNHNN and CDR2 is SYGVQD (reference sequence). This CDR3 contains 16 residues. Partial CDR3 DNA: TGCGCCAGCAGTGAGTCCCCCAGGGGGAACACCGGGGAG. It codes for CASSESPRGNTGE. The entire CDR3 protein reads CASSESPRGNTGELFF.

Comments on this clone: Coverage ceases 3 residues before the CDR3 finishes, and the germline J gene fills in the end. The genes are TRBV19 and TRBJ1-2, with 9 bases aligning to TRBD1. There are 18 residues in the CDR3. Germline loops: CDR1 LNHDA, CDR2 SQIVND (reference sequence). The sequenced part of the CDR3 DNA is TGTGCCAGTAGTATAGACTCCTGGACAGGGGTGTCAAGAGATACC. Its translation: CASSIDSWTGVSRDT. Given in full, the CDR3 is CASSIDSWTGVSRDTYTF.

Note on this clone: Read coverage stops 3 residues before the CDR3 terminus; the germline J gene supplies the remainder. V and J are TRBV13 and TRBJ1-4; 7 bases align to TRBD1. There are 15 residues in the CDR3. The germline V gene has CDR1 PRHDT and CDR2 FYEKMQ (reference sequence). The V segment lost 5 bases and the J segment 7 bases; nucleotides outside the gene matches: 10. The DNA read from the CDR3 is TGTGCCAGCAGCCCCCGGCAGGGGGGTGGTGAAAAA. Residues: CASSPRQGGGEK. The whole CDR3 is CASSPRQGGGEKLFF. Complete variable domain (other parts from reference TRBV13 and TRBJ1-4): AAGVIQSPRHLIKEKRETATLKCYPIPRHDTVYWYQQGPGQDPQFLISFYEKMQSDKGSIPDRFSAQQFSDYHSELNMSSLELGDSALYFCASSPRQGGGEKLFFGSGTQLSVL.

Measured by frequency, this clone is medium-sized. The sequenced CDR3 bases are TGCAGTGCTAGACCGGAGGCGGGGACCCTCGCTCCAGATACG. Translating it yields CSARPEAGTLAPDT. The whole CDR3 is CSARPEAGTLAPDTQYF. This chain uses TRBV20-1 with TRBJ2-3, with a weak D call TRBD2 (6 bases). Coverage ceases 3 residues before the CDR3 finishes, and the germline J gene fills in the end. The V and J ends lost 2 bases and 4 bases respectively, with 22 bases between them. This CDR3 has 17 residues. The germline gives CDR1 DFQATT, CDR2 SNEGSKA (reference sequence).

Regarding this clone: The observed sequence ends 3 residues before the CDR3 terminus, with the missing tail filled in from the germline J gene. The sample has other DNA sequences that encode this CDR3 too. The gene calls are TRBV19 and TRBJ1-3, with no clear D. The CDR3 has 14 amino acids. From germline, CDR1 is LNHDA and CDR2 SQIVND (reference sequence). Trimming left V 3 bases short and J 3 bases short, with 9 bases between. CDR3 residues: CASSIGGLGNTIYF. CDR3 DNA (partial): TGTGCCAGTAGTATCGGCGGTCTTGGAAACACC.

Points on this clone: From the germline J gene comes the end of the CDR3, since the read stops 3 residues before it. This chain joins TRBV7-9 and TRBJ1-1, with D hard to call. Germline values: CDR1 SEHNR, CDR2 FQNEAQ (reference sequence). The CDR3 covers 12 residues. The sequenced CDR3 bases are TGTGCCAGCAGCCGAGAGTCCTACGAG. Translation: CASSRESYE. The CDR3 reads in full as CASSRESYEAFF. Together with reference TRBV7-9 and TRBJ1-1, the CDR3 gives the full variable domain: DTGVSQNPRHKITKRGQNVTFRCDPISEHNRLYWYRQTLGQGPEFLTYFQNEAQLEKSRLLSDRFSAERPKGSFSTLEIQRTEQGDSAMYLCASSRESYEAFFGQGTRLTVV.